This TCR beta chain emerged from a study of blood T cell repertoires in COVID-19. Study summary: Sites across the United States, Italy and Spain contributed samples from acute and convalescent COVID-19. In each case, the material was cDNA or gDNA derived from T cells, B-cell-depleted T cells, or PBMCs.

This clone has just one count. Source study methods: Estimates of nucleated cell counts were drawn from the amplification of reference gene primers. Clones were read by immunoSEQ multiplex PCR, and TCRdb kept only the in-frame ones, dropping some. The V and J calls and clone size come from that table; D and trimming were worked out from the DNA. The profile shows roughly 190,000 clones, under 90% of them singletons. The CDR3 runs to 11 residues. Germline-derived CDR1 and CDR2 are DFQATT and SNEGSKA (reference sequence). The V and J ends lost 6 bases and 5 bases, in that order; junction bases with no gene match: 3.

The J gene is TRBJ1-2, the V gene TRBV20-1; 7 nucleotides agree with TRBD1. The source is a man between 60 and 70 years old with acute or convalescent COVID-19. The sample taken for sequencing was peripheral blood. The CDR3 region is CSASQGYGYTF. In DNA form, the CDR3 reads TGCAGTGCCTCACAGGGGTATGGCTACACCTTC.